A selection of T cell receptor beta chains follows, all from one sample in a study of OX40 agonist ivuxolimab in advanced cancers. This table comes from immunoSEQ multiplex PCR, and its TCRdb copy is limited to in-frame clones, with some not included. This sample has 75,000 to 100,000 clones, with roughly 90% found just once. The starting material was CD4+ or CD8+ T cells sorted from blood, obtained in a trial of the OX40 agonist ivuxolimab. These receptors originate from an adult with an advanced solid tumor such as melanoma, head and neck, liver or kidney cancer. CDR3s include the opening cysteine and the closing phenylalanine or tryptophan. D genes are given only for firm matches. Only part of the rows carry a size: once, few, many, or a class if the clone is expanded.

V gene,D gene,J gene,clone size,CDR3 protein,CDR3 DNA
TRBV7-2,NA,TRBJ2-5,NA,CASSLERQETQYF,TGTGCCAGCAGCTTAGAGCGGCAAGAGACCCAGTACTTC
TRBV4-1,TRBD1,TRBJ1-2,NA,CASSQPTRWTGGNYGYTF,TGCGCCAGCAGCCAGCCCACTCGTTGGACAGGGGGCAATTATGGCTACACCTTC
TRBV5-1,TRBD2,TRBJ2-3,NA,CASSPPLAGGADTQYF,TGCGCCAGCAGCCCACCGCTAGCGGGAGGGGCAGATACGCAGTATTTT
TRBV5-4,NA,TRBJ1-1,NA,CASSFVQGNTEAFF,TGTGCCAGCAGCTTCGTGCAGGGGAACACTGAAGCTTTCTTT
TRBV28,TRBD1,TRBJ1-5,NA,CASSPPGQSQPQHF,TGTGCCAGCAGTCCGCCGGGACAGTCCCAGCCCCAGCATTTT
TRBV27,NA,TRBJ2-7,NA,CASWASVTYEQYF,TGTGCCAGCTGGGCTAGCGTGACCTACGAGCAGTACTTC
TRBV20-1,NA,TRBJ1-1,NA,CSARNNEAFF,TGCAGTGCTAGAAATAATGAAGCTTTCTTT
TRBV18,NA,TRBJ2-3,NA,CASSQMSTDTQYF,TGTGCCAGCTCCCAGATGAGCACAGATACGCAGTATTTT
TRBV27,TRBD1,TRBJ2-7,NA,CASSPLSLSDRDSYEQYF,TGTGCCAGCAGTCCTCTCTCCTTGTCCGACAGGGACTCCTACGAGCAGTACTTC
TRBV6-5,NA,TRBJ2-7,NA,CASRSTGPSSYEQYF,TGTGCCAGCAGATCCACAGGGCCCAGCTCCTACGAGCAGTACTTC
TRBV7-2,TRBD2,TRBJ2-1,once,CASSLRGRGRPYNEQFF,TGTGCCAGCAGCTTAAGAGGTCGCGGGAGGCCCTACAATGAGCAGTTCTTC
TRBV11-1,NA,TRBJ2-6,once,CASSFAGGGANVLTF,TGTGCCAGCAGCTTCGCTGGGGGTGGGGCCAACGTCCTGACTTTC